Listed below are T cell receptor beta chains from one sample, sequenced in a study of cytomegalovirus exposure and HLA in healthy donors. The method was immunoSEQ multiplex PCR; TCRdb's version includes in-frame clones alone and lacks a portion of them. The data contain some 120,000 clones, approximately 82% of them singletons. Sequencing input: PBMCs. The receptors were gathered from a woman under 30 in good health and CMV-seropositive. Both conserved end residues are part of each CDR3. The D gene is left open where the match is weak. A clone size is listed for some rows: how often the clone was seen (once, few, many), or a class if it is expanded.

>TRBV5-6|TRBJ1-1|once|-
CASSLGGLTEAFF
TGTGCCAGCAGCTTGGGAGGGCTCACTGAAGCTTTCTTT
>TRBV19|TRBJ2-1|few|-
CASSMGLEQFF
TGTGCCAGTAGTATGGGGCTTGAGCAGTTCTTC
>TRBV6-1|TRBJ2-3|-|-
CASSESEGASDTQYF
TGTGCCAGCAGTGAATCGGAGGGGGCCTCAGATACGCAGTATTTT
>TRBV18|TRBJ1-1|-|TRBD1
CASSPNRGGTEAFF
TGTGCCAGCTCACCTAACAGGGGTGGTACTGAAGCTTTCTTT
>TRBV11-2|TRBJ2-3|-|-
CASSTLSGSGTDTQYF
TGTGCCAGCAGCACCCTCAGTGGTAGCGGCACAGATACGCAGTATTTT
>TRBV4-2|TRBJ2-1|-|-
CASSPVGGPQRGSYNEQFF
TGTGCCAGCAGTCCCGTGGGGGGACCGCAGAGGGGTTCCTATAATGAGCAGTTCTTC
>TRBV7-2|TRBJ1-1|-|TRBD1
CASSRQGNTEAFF
TGTGCCAGCAGCAGACAGGGGAATACTGAAGCTTTCTTT
>TRBV4-1|TRBJ1-2|-|-
CASSQEGRVNYGYTF
TGCGCCAGCAGCCAAGAAGGGCGGGTTAACTATGGCTACACCTTC
>TRBV5-4|TRBJ1-1|-|TRBD1
CASSGDSLNTEAFF
TGTGCCAGCAGCGGGGACAGCCTGAACACTGAAGCTTTCTTT
>TRBV7-9|TRBJ2-7|-|TRBD1
CASSSDRAPYEQYF
TGTGCCAGCAGCTCCGACAGGGCCCCCTACGAGCAGTACTTC
>TRBV6-5|TRBJ2-5|-|TRBD2
CASTGGGAQETQYF
TGTGCCAGCACAGGCGGGGGGGCACAAGAGACCCAGTACTTC
>TRBV4-1|TRBJ1-5|-|-
CASSQDRGVGQPQHF
TGCGCCAGCAGCCAAGATCGGGGGGTGGGGCAGCCCCAGCATTTT
>TRBV7-9|TRBJ2-1|-|-
CASSSALRVDEQFF
TGTGCCAGCAGTTCCGCGCTCAGGGTCGATGAGCAGTTCTTC
>TRBV7-9|TRBJ2-5|-|TRBD2
CASSAWASGGETQYF
TGTGCCAGCAGTGCATGGGCTAGCGGGGGGGAGACCCAGTACTTC
>TRBV25-1|TRBJ1-1|-|-
CASTAGGNTEAFF
TGTGCCAGCACAGCGGGGGGCAACACTGAAGCTTTCTTT
>TRBV29-1|TRBJ2-4|-|TRBD2
CSVDGRSGLAGDIQYF
TGCAGCGTTGACGGCAGATCGGGACTAGCGGGAGACATTCAGTACTTC
>TRBV30|TRBJ1-3|-|-
CAWSFGSAENTIYF
TGTGCCTGGAGTTTCGGGAGCGCAGAAAACACCATATATTTT
>TRBV7-9|TRBJ2-7|-|-
CASSLTGTPSYEQYF
TGTGCCAGCAGCTTAACGGGGACTCCTTCCTACGAGCAGTACTTC
>TRBV7-3|TRBJ1-1|-|TRBD1
CASSSTGGANTEAFF
TGTGCCAGCAGCTCCACAGGGGGCGCGAACACTGAAGCTTTCTTT
>TRBV19|TRBJ1-1|-|-
CAAGGGTEAFF
TGTGCCGCCGGGGGGGGCACTGAAGCTTTCTTT
>TRBV15|TRBJ2-5|-|-
CATSKIDQETQYF
TGTGCCACCAGCAAGATAGACCAAGAGACCCAGTACTTC
>TRBV7-3|TRBJ2-3|few|TRBD2
CASSPTPGLAAHTQYF
TGTGCCAGCAGCCCAACACCGGGACTAGCGGCTCATACGCAGTATTTT
>TRBV7-6|TRBJ1-6|-|-
CASSPGTYDSPLHF
TGTGCCAGCAGCCCGGGGACATACGATTCACCCCTCCACTTT
>TRBV5-4|TRBJ1-3|-|-
CASSLGGDLTGNTIYF
TGTGCCAGCAGCTTGGGCGGGGATTTAACTGGAAACACCATATATTTT
>TRBV9|TRBJ1-6|-|-
CASSVGGFGNSPLHF
TGTGCCAGCAGCGTAGGGGGCTTCGGGAATTCACCCCTCCACTTT
>TRBV19|TRBJ2-7|-|TRBD1
CASKRTGASYEQYF
TGTGCCAGTAAGAGGACAGGGGCCTCGTACGAGCAGTACTTC
>TRBV19|TRBJ2-7|-|-
CASSIAGTYEQYF
TGTGCCAGTAGTATAGCCGGTACCTACGAGCAGTACTTC
>TRBV11-2|TRBJ2-7|-|TRBD1
CASRSISGTGGNEQYF
TGTGCCAGCAGAAGCATATCCGGGACAGGGGGCAACGAGCAGTACTTC
>TRBV6-5|TRBJ1-4|-|TRBD1
CASSYWAGTGDEKLFF
TGTGCCAGCAGTTACTGGGCCGGGACAGGGGACGAAAAACTGTTTTTT
>TRBV5-6|TRBJ2-5|-|-
CASSFSETQYF
TGTGCCAGCAGCTTTTCTGAGACCCAGTACTTC
>TRBV4-1|TRBJ1-1|-|TRBD1
CASTGQGGKNPEAFF
TGCGCCAGCACCGGACAGGGGGGAAAAAACCCTGAAGCTTTCTTT
>TRBV10-3|TRBJ2-6|-|-
CAIRPDNSGANVLTF
TGTGCCATCAGGCCCGACAACTCTGGGGCCAACGTCCTGACTTTC
>TRBV5-1|TRBJ2-7|-|-
CASSRTTQTGYEQYF
TGCGCCAGCAGCCGAACGACACAGACCGGCTACGAGCAGTACTTC
>TRBV6-1|TRBJ1-2|-|-
CASSDDRLCGYTF
TGTGCCAGCAGTGACGACAGGCTCTGTGGCTACACCTTC
>TRBV6-4|TRBJ2-3|once|TRBD2
CASSAPLANSTDTQYF
TGTGCCAGCAGTGCCCCACTAGCGAATAGCACAGATACGCAGTATTTT
>TRBV9|TRBJ2-6|few|TRBD1
CASSGRGQGKYGANVLTF
TGTGCCAGCAGCGGCCGAGGACAGGGCAAATATGGGGCCAACGTCCTGACTTTC
>TRBV18|TRBJ2-1|once|-
CASSPPGDPKDEQFF
TGTGCCAGCTCCCCTCCGGGGGACCCGAAGGATGAGCAGTTCTTC
>TRBV10-1|TRBJ2-7|-|TRBD1
CASSVGTGPYEQYF
TGCGCCAGCAGTGTCGGGACAGGGCCCTACGAGCAGTACTTC
>TRBV28|TRBJ2-7|-|TRBD2
CASSFLGTSGYEQYF
TGTGCCAGCAGTTTCCTAGGGACTAGCGGCTACGAGCAGTACTTC
>TRBV4-1|TRBJ1-3|-|-
CASSQKIRGNTIYF
TGCGCCAGCAGCCAAAAAATCAGGGGAAACACCATATATTTT
>TRBV29-1|TRBJ2-7|-|-
CSVGGGQVYEQYF
TGCAGCGTTGGAGGGGGACAAGTTTACGAGCAGTACTTC
>TRBV6-6|TRBJ1-5|-|TRBD1
CASSITGANQPQHF
TGTGCCAGCAGTATCACAGGGGCGAATCAGCCCCAGCATTTT
>TRBV10-2|TRBJ2-2|-|-
CASGGTSSTGELFF
TGCGCCAGCGGGGGTACTAGCAGCACCGGGGAGCTGTTTTTT
>TRBV9|TRBJ2-3|-|-
CASSVSGLATDTQYF
TGTGCCAGCAGCGTATCCGGGCTAGCCACAGATACGCAGTATTTT
>TRBV14|TRBJ1-1|-|-
CASSQELGSTEAFF
TGTGCCAGCAGCCAAGAACTGGGGAGCACTGAAGCTTTCTTT
>TRBV28|TRBJ1-2|-|-
CASSLLDGVGYGYTF
TGTGCCAGCAGTTTATTAGACGGGGTCGGCTATGGCTACACCTTC
>TRBV10-3|TRBJ1-3|once|-
CAISESSSIRNTIYF
TGTGCCATCAGTGAGTCGTCTAGTATTAGAAACACCATATATTTT
>TRBV30|TRBJ1-6|-|TRBD1
CAWSLYRGDSPLHF
TGTGCCTGGAGTTTGTACAGGGGGGATTCACCCCTCCACTTT
>TRBV15|TRBJ1-2|few|TRBD1
CATSSDRAANYGYTF
TGTGCCACCAGCAGTGACAGGGCAGCTAACTATGGCTACACCTTC
>TRBV7-9|TRBJ1-1|once|-
CASSPNRAEAFF
TGTGCCAGCAGCCCGAATCGCGCGGAAGCTTTCTTT
>TRBV19|TRBJ1-2|few|-
CASSGNRAGYTF
TGTGCCAGTAGTGGGAACAGGGCGGGCTACACCTTC
>TRBV4-1|TRBJ2-5|-|-
CASSLPSLRETQYF
TGCGCCAGCAGCCTCCCTTCCTTGCGAGAGACCCAGTACTTC
>TRBV28|TRBJ2-5|few|-
CAIAASAEETQYF
TGTGCCATCGCCGCTAGCGCTGAGGAGACCCAGTACTTC
>TRBV6-1|TRBJ2-7|-|TRBD1
CASSEGIGQGGEQYF
TGTGCCAGCAGTGAAGGAATAGGACAGGGAGGCGAGCAGTACTTC
>TRBV5-1|TRBJ2-7|-|TRBD2
CASSFTGTSETYEQYF
TGCGCCAGCAGCTTTACCGGGACTAGCGAGACCTACGAGCAGTACTTC
>TRBV5-1|TRBJ1-2|-|TRBD1
CASSSDRVVYTF
TGCGCCAGCAGCTCGGACAGGGTCGTCTACACCTTC
>TRBV6-1|TRBJ2-3|-|-
CASSLPSDSSDTQYF
TGTGCCAGCAGTCTACCTTCGGACAGTTCAGATACGCAGTATTTT